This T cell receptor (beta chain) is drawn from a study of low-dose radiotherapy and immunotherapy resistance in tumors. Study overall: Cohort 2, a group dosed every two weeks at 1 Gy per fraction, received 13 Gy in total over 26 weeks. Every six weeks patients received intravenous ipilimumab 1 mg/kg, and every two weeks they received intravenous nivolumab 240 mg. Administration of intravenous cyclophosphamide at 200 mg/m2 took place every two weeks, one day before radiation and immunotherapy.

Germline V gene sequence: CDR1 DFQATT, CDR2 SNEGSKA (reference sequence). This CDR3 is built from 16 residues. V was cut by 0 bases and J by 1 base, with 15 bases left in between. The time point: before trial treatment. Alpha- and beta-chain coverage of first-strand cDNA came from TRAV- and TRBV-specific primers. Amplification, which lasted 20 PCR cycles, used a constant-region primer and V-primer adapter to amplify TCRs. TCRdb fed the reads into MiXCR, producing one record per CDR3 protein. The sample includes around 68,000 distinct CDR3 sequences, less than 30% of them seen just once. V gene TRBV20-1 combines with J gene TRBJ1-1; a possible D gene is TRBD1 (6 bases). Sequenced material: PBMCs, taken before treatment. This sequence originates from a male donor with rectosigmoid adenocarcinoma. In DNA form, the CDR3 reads TGCAGTGCTAGAGATCGGGGGCAAGGAGGGAACACTGAAGCTTTCTTT. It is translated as CSARDRGQGGNTEAFF.